The 32 T cell receptor beta chains presented below share a single source sample, sequenced in a study of neurological immune-mediated disorders. Each CDR3 protein gets one entry after TCRdb re-called the 5' RACE reads with MiXCR. The profile covers some 60,000 distinct CDR3 sequences, with 3.5% to 4.5% appearing a single time and less than 2.5% taken by the ten largest. Sequences were obtained from PBMCs. These receptors all stem from a woman between 50 and 59 years old with multiple sclerosis.

This clonotype was recorded many times. The chain carries TRBV29-1 and TRBJ2-7; D is undetermined. Germline CDR1 is SQVTM and CDR2 is ANQGSEA. This CDR3 has 14 amino acids. The V gene lost 7 bases and the J gene lost 7 bases, with 23 bases spanning the gap. Here the CDR3 reads CSAVPSQNQREQYF. CDR3 nucleotides: TGCAGCGCCGTACCCAGCCAAAACCAGAGGGAGCAGTACTTC.

This clonotype was detected only a few times. The V call is TRBV7-2, the J call TRBJ2-1, with TRBD2 matching over 8 bases. From germline, CDR1 is SGHTA and CDR2 FQGNSA. Trimming cost V 1 base and J 14 bases; bases outside gene matches: 10. This CDR3 contains 14 residues. The CDR3 loop is CASSLVPETSVKFF. CDR3 DNA: TGTGCCAGCAGCTTAGTGCCGGAGACTAGCGTTAAGTTCTTC.

This clonotype was found many times. V usage is TRBV7-2 and J usage is TRBJ1-4; 9 bases are shared with TRBD1. V lost 5 bases and J lost 5; bases outside the gene matches: 6. Germline V gene lookup returns CDR1 SGHTA and CDR2 FQGNSA. The CDR3 is 15 amino acids. In nucleotides, the CDR3 is TGTGCCAGCAGCCCGACAGGGGGAGTAAATGAAAAACTGTTTTTT. Amino acids: CASSPTGGVNEKLFF. Complete variable domain (other parts from reference TRBV7-2 and TRBJ1-4): GAGVSQSPSNKVTEKGKDVELRCDPISGHTALYWYRQSLGQGLEFLIYFQGNSAPDKSGLPSDRFSAERTGGSVSTLTIQRTQQEDSAVYLCASSPTGGVNEKLFFGSGTQLSVL.

The chain has TRBV7-9 and TRBJ2-7; 7 bases are a match to TRBD2. There are 14 residues in the CDR3. Germline V CDR1 and CDR2: SEHNR, FQNEAQ (reference sequence). Germline trimming cut 5 bases from V and 2 bases from J; bases unmatched to any gene: 6. This CDR3 reads CASSTGLGTYEQYF. CDR3 coding DNA: TGTGCCAGCAGCACCGGACTAGGCACCTACGAGCAGTACTTC.

In this sample, this clonotype turned up many times. V and J are TRBV5-1 and TRBJ2-7, with D perhaps assigned TRBD1 or TRBD2 (5 bases each). Germline CDR1 is SGHRS and CDR2 is YFSETQ. V lost 3 bases and J lost 2, with 12 bases in between. The CDR3 has 14 residues. The DNA for the CDR3 is TGCGCCAGCAGCTACCGGGACGGCACCTACGAGCAGTACTTC. It encodes CASSYRDGTYEQYF.

The CDR3 protein is CASSPRTGSKELAEQETQYF. Here the CDR3 DNA reads TGTGCCAGCTCACCACGAACCGGGTCTAAAGAACTAGCAGAGCAAGAGACCCAGTACTTC. The rearrangement uses TRBV18 and TRBJ2-5, with a weak D call TRBD2 (6 bases). Deletions cut 1 base from V and 2 bases from J, with 26 bases between. Germline CDR1 KGHSH, CDR2 LQKENI. There are 20 residues in the CDR3. Using reference TRBV18 and TRBJ2-5 for the parts outside the CDR3, the full variable domain is NAGVMQNPRHLVRRRGQEARLRCSPMKGHSHVYWYRQLPEEGLKFMVYLQKENIIDESGMPKERFSAEFPKEGPSILRIQQVVRGDSAAYFCASSPRTGSKELAEQETQYFGPGTRLLVL.

This clonotype was recorded at least ten times. The chain is built from TRBV20-1 and TRBJ2-5; tentatively, D is TRBD2 (6 bases). The V gene lost 0 bases and the J gene lost 0 bases, with 17 bases spanning the gap. The CDR3 covers 17 residues. The germline CDR1 and CDR2 sequences are DFQATT and SNEGSKA (reference sequence). The CDR3: CSARDQEIAVYQETQYF. CDR3 DNA: TGCAGTGCTAGAGATCAAGAGATAGCGGTGTACCAAGAGACCCAGTACTTC.

This clonotype showed up many times. The chain recombines TRBV5-4 with TRBJ2-2; D is possibly TRBD1 (5 bases). Germline V gives CDR1 SGHNT, CDR2 YYREEE (reference sequence). The CDR3 spans 16 residues. Trimming stripped 0 bases from V and 6 bases from J, with 15 bases between. CDR3 residues: CASSLGGRRDAGELFF. Written as DNA, the CDR3 is TGTGCCAGCAGCTTGGGGGGTCGCAGGGATGCCGGGGAGCTGTTTTTT.

This clonotype was recorded many times. The chain has TRBV5-1 and TRBJ1-1, with 8 bases aligning to TRBD1. Germline V gene lookup returns CDR1 SGHRS and CDR2 YFSETQ. This CDR3 comprises 18 residues. V was clipped by 2 bases and J by 1 base; unmatched bases: 13. CDR3 coding DNA: TGCGCCAGCAGCTTATTGCCCTTAAGGACAGGGCCGAACACTGAAGCTTTCTTT. Translating gives CASSLLPLRTGPNTEAFF.

V gene TRBV6-5 combines with J gene TRBJ2-7; D ambiguous. The germline CDR1 and CDR2 sequences are MNHEY and SVGAGI. V lost 2 bases and J 7 bases, leaving 6 bases between the germline ends. The CDR3 is made up of 11 amino acids. The CDR3 loop reads CASSYAEEQYF. In DNA, the CDR3 is TGTGCCAGCAGTTACGCCGAGGAGCAGTACTTC.

This clonotype was counted ten times or more. The rearrangement uses TRBV24-1 and TRBJ2-1; possibly TRBD2 for D (5 bases). This CDR3 spans 12 amino acids. With 7 bases removed from V and 5 bases from J, the gap between germline ends came to 8 bases. CDR1 and CDR2 from the germline V gene are KGHDR and SFDVKD. The CDR3 sequence: CATSDYDNEQFF. CDR3 DNA: TGTGCCACCAGCGACTACGACAATGAGCAGTTCTTC.

The sample holds many counts of this clonotype. The chain has TRBV7-2 and TRBJ2-3; D gene ambiguous. In germline, CDR1 is SGHTA, CDR2 FQGNSA. The length of the CDR3 is 15 residues. V was shortened by 10 bases and J by 1 base, with 18 bases between the two germline ends. CDR3 in amino acids: CAIGWVAKGTDTQYF. The CDR3 DNA sequence: TGTGCCATCGGCTGGGTTGCAAAGGGCACAGATACGCAGTATTTT.

This clonotype was recorded many times. The gene calls are TRBV7-9 and TRBJ1-5; D perhaps matches TRBD1 (5 bases). The CDR3 extends over 17 amino acids. The germline gives CDR1 SEHNR, CDR2 FQNEAQ (reference sequence). Trimming took 0 bases from V and 2 from J, leaving 14 bases between them. The CDR3 spells CASSLAAGVGGNQPQHF. The CDR3, as DNA: TGTGCCAGCAGCTTAGCAGCGGGGGTTGGCGGCAATCAGCCCCAGCATTTT.

The table lists this clonotype with a few counts. The junction shows a germline mismatch at one end, possibly a read error. The rearrangement joins TRBV27 to TRBJ1-5; TRBD1 agrees at 7 bases. Germline V gene data show CDR1 as MNHEY and CDR2 as SMNVEV (reference sequence). CDR3 length: 14 residues. The CDR3 DNA is TGTGCCAGCAGTCAACAGGGGTCAAGGCAGCCCCAGAATTTT. It is translated as CASSQQGSRQPQNF.

This clonotype was seen many times. This chain connects TRBV12-3 or TRBV12-4 to TRBJ2-1, with D unclear. V was cut by 2 bases and J by 9 bases, with 17 bases left in between. This CDR3 is built from 15 residues. The CDR3, as DNA: TGTGCCAGCAGTTTATTGGGATCCGGCATGGGTGAGCAGTTCTTC. The encoded protein is CASSLLGSGMGEQFF.

Ten or more counts support this clonotype. CDR3: CASMDRGNEKLFF. In nucleotides, the CDR3 is TGTGCCAGCATGGACAGGGGTAATGAAAAACTGTTTTTT. The chain employs TRBV25-1 and TRBJ1-4, with 9 bases that match TRBD1. The CDR3 covers 13 residues. Trimming removed 7 bases from V and 4 bases from J; junction bases left unmatched: 1. Germline V gene sequence: CDR1 MGHDK, CDR2 SYGVNS. Together with reference TRBV25-1 and TRBJ1-4, the CDR3 gives the full variable domain: EADIYQTPRYLVIGTGKKITLECSQTMGHDKMYWYQQDPGMELHLIHYSYGVNSTEKGDLSSESTVSRIRTEHFPLTLESARPSHTSQYLCASMDRGNEKLFFGSGTQLSVL.

The sample holds many counts of this clonotype. The chain recombines TRBV29-1 with TRBJ2-1, with 9 nucleotides matching TRBD2. Germline V CDR1 and CDR2: SQVTM, ANQGSEA. V lost 4 bases and J lost 8; bases outside the gene matches: 6. This CDR3 spans 13 amino acids. The CDR3 DNA reads as TGCAGCGTTGGTCCAGCGGGAGGACATGAGCAGTTCTTC. Encoded protein: CSVGPAGGHEQFF.

This clonotype was counted ten times or more. The chain carries TRBV29-1 and TRBJ1-2; D not resolved. CDR3 length: 12 amino acids. CDR1 is SQVTM and CDR2 is ANQGSEA in the germline V gene. V was cut by 5 bases and J by 4 bases, with 11 bases left in between. The CDR3 bases are TGCAGCGTTTTTTTAGTGGTCTATGGCTACACCTTC. This codes for CSVFLVVYGYTF.

This clonotype was observed at least ten times. The V and J genes are TRBV5-1 and TRBJ1-1; D remains unclear. The CDR3 has 15 amino acids. Germline CDR1 is SGHRS and CDR2 is YFSETQ. Trimming removed 0 bases from V and 5 bases from J, with 14 bases in between. The CDR3 region has the DNA TGCGCCAGCAGCTTGGCCGGGGAAACGGGGACTGAAGCTTTCTTT. It yields the protein CASSLAGETGTEAFF.

This clonotype was counted ten times or more. The CDR3 DNA follows: TGTGCCACCAGTGATTTGATCAGGGGCGAGCAGTACTTC. Its translation is CATSDLIRGEQYF. The rearrangement links TRBV24-1 to TRBJ2-7; possible D gene TRBD1, 6 bases. This CDR3 comprises 13 residues. The V end lost 0 bases, the J end lost 6 bases, and 8 bases lay between the germline ends. Germline V CDR1 and CDR2: KGHDR, SFDVKD.

This clonotype occurred many times. The chain has TRBV5-6 and TRBJ2-3, with 9 bases matching TRBD1. The CDR3 sequence is 14 residues long. V was clipped by 4 bases and J by 7 bases; unmatched bases: 7. Germline V gene data show CDR1 as SGHDT and CDR2 as YYEEEE. The CDR3 DNA reads TGTGCCAGCAGCACCGGGACAGGGAAAAATACGCAGTATTTT. Amino acid sequence: CASSTGTGKNTQYF.

This clonotype was seen only a few times. The chain is built from TRBV14 and TRBJ2-3; the D is unclear. V was shortened by 0 bases and J by 2 bases, with 6 bases between the two germline ends. The CDR3 runs 14 residues. Per the germline V gene, CDR1 is SGHDN and CDR2 is FVKESK. The CDR3 loop reads CASSQERFTDTQYF. CDR3 coding DNA: TGTGCCAGCAGCCAAGAAAGGTTCACAGATACGCAGTATTTT.

About this clonotype: Just one base apart from a much larger clone, this may be a read error. The CDR3 sequence is CSARTNNEAFF. CDR3 sequence (DNA): TGCAGTGCTAGAACGAACAATGAAGCTTTCTTT. The rearrangement uses TRBV20-1 and TRBJ1-1; D unclear. This CDR3 comprises 11 residues. The germline V gene has CDR1 DFQATT and CDR2 SNEGSKA (reference sequence).

This clonotype was counted ten times or more. The chain joins TRBV29-1 to TRBJ2-5; D remains ambiguous. The CDR3 consists of 12 residues. V shed 5 bases and J shed 4 bases, with 11 bases lying between them. Germline V gene sequence: CDR1 SQVTM, CDR2 ANQGSEA. The CDR3 spells CSVRRSAETQYF. CDR3 DNA: TGCAGCGTTCGCAGAAGCGCAGAGACCCAGTACTTC.

This clonotype was counted many times. The chain's CDR3 is CASSLDGVLGYTF. In DNA, the CDR3 is TGTGCCAGCAGCTTAGACGGGGTCTTGGGCTACACCTTC. This chain links TRBV7-3 with TRBJ1-2; D remains unclear. V lost 2 bases and J 8 bases, leaving 12 bases between the germline ends. The germline gives CDR1 SGHTA, CDR2 FQGTGA. The CDR3 is 13 residues long.

The J gene is TRBJ2-7, the V gene TRBV2, with a tentative D call TRBD1 (6 bases). V was cut by 7 bases and J by 2 bases, with 12 bases left in between. Germline V gene lookup returns CDR1 SNHLY and CDR2 FYNNEI. The CDR3 runs 13 residues. The CDR3 DNA follows: TGTGCCAGCACCCGGGACACGACCTACGAGCAGTACTTC. The encoded protein is CASTRDTTYEQYF.

There are many counts of this clonotype. The V gene is TRBV25-1, the J gene TRBJ2-6; D gene ambiguous. CDR1 and CDR2 from the germline V gene are MGHDK and SYGVNS. There are 13 residues in the CDR3. With 4 bases removed from V and 1 base from J, the gap between germline ends came to 2 bases. As DNA, the CDR3 is TGTGCCAGCAGTGCTTCTGGGGCCAACGTCCTGACTTTC. Its translation: CASSASGANVLTF. Combining the CDR3 with reference TRBV25-1 and TRBJ2-6 gives the whole variable domain EADIYQTPRYLVIGTGKKITLECSQTMGHDKMYWYQQDPGMELHLIHYSYGVNSTEKGDLSSESTVSRIRTEHFPLTLESARPSHTSQYLCASSASGANVLTFGAGSRLTVL.

The chain uses TRBV20-1 and TRBJ1-5; 7 nucleotides agree with TRBD1. CDR1 and CDR2 (germline): DFQATT, SNEGSKA (reference sequence). The CDR3 runs 13 residues. With 6 bases clipped from V and 6 bases from J, the junction kept 8 bases outside the gene matches. The CDR3 loop is CSAGEGAGQPQHF. CDR3 bases: TGCAGTGCCGGGGAGGGGGCAGGTCAGCCCCAGCATTTT.

At least ten counts were recorded for this clonotype. The rearrangement links TRBV7-2 to TRBJ2-7, with D possibly matching TRBD1 (7 bases). The CDR3 totals 15 residues. Trimming left V 1 base short and J 3 bases short, with 13 bases between. Germline V gene sequence: CDR1 SGHTA, CDR2 FQGNSA. The DNA of the CDR3 is TGTGCCAGCAGCTTAGAGGGGCAGGGGGGCTACGAGCAGTACTTC. Its translation: CASSLEGQGGYEQYF.

This clonotype was seen repeatedly, ten times or more. The chain has TRBV29-1 and TRBJ2-5; D remains unclear. Germline loops: CDR1 SQVTM, CDR2 ANQGSEA. This CDR3 is 12 amino acids long. With 3 bases removed from V and 4 bases from J, the gap between germline ends came to 9 bases. CDR3 in amino acids: CSVDKIGETQYF. CDR3 DNA: TGCAGCGTTGATAAGATTGGAGAGACCCAGTACTTC.

This clonotype was detected many times. J is TRBJ2-3 and V is TRBV20-1, with D perhaps matching TRBD1 (5 bases). Trimming left V 0 bases short and J 2 bases short, with 15 bases between. The CDR3 has 16 amino acids. Germline V gene sequence: CDR1 DFQATT, CDR2 SNEGSKA (reference sequence). CDR3 nucleotide sequence: TGCAGTGCTAGAGATCGAAAGGGGATTTACACAGATACGCAGTATTTT. Amino acids: CSARDRKGIYTDTQYF.

This clonotype occurred many times. J is TRBJ2-7 and V is TRBV7-2; 16 nucleotides agree with TRBD2. The CDR3 contains 18 residues. The germline gives CDR1 SGHTA, CDR2 FQGNSA. V lost 3 bases to trimming and J lost 2 bases; unmatched junction nucleotides: 7. The CDR3 spells CASSFTGTSGRAAYEQYF. The DNA of the CDR3 is TGTGCCAGCAGCTTCACCGGGACTAGCGGGAGGGCCGCCTACGAGCAGTACTTC. The entire variable domain, with the rest obtained from reference TRBV7-2 and TRBJ2-7, is as follows: GAGVSQSPSNKVTEKGKDVELRCDPISGHTALYWYRQSLGQGLEFLIYFQGNSAPDKSGLPSDRFSAERTGGSVSTLTIQRTQQEDSAVYLCASSFTGTSGRAAYEQYFGPGTRLTVT.